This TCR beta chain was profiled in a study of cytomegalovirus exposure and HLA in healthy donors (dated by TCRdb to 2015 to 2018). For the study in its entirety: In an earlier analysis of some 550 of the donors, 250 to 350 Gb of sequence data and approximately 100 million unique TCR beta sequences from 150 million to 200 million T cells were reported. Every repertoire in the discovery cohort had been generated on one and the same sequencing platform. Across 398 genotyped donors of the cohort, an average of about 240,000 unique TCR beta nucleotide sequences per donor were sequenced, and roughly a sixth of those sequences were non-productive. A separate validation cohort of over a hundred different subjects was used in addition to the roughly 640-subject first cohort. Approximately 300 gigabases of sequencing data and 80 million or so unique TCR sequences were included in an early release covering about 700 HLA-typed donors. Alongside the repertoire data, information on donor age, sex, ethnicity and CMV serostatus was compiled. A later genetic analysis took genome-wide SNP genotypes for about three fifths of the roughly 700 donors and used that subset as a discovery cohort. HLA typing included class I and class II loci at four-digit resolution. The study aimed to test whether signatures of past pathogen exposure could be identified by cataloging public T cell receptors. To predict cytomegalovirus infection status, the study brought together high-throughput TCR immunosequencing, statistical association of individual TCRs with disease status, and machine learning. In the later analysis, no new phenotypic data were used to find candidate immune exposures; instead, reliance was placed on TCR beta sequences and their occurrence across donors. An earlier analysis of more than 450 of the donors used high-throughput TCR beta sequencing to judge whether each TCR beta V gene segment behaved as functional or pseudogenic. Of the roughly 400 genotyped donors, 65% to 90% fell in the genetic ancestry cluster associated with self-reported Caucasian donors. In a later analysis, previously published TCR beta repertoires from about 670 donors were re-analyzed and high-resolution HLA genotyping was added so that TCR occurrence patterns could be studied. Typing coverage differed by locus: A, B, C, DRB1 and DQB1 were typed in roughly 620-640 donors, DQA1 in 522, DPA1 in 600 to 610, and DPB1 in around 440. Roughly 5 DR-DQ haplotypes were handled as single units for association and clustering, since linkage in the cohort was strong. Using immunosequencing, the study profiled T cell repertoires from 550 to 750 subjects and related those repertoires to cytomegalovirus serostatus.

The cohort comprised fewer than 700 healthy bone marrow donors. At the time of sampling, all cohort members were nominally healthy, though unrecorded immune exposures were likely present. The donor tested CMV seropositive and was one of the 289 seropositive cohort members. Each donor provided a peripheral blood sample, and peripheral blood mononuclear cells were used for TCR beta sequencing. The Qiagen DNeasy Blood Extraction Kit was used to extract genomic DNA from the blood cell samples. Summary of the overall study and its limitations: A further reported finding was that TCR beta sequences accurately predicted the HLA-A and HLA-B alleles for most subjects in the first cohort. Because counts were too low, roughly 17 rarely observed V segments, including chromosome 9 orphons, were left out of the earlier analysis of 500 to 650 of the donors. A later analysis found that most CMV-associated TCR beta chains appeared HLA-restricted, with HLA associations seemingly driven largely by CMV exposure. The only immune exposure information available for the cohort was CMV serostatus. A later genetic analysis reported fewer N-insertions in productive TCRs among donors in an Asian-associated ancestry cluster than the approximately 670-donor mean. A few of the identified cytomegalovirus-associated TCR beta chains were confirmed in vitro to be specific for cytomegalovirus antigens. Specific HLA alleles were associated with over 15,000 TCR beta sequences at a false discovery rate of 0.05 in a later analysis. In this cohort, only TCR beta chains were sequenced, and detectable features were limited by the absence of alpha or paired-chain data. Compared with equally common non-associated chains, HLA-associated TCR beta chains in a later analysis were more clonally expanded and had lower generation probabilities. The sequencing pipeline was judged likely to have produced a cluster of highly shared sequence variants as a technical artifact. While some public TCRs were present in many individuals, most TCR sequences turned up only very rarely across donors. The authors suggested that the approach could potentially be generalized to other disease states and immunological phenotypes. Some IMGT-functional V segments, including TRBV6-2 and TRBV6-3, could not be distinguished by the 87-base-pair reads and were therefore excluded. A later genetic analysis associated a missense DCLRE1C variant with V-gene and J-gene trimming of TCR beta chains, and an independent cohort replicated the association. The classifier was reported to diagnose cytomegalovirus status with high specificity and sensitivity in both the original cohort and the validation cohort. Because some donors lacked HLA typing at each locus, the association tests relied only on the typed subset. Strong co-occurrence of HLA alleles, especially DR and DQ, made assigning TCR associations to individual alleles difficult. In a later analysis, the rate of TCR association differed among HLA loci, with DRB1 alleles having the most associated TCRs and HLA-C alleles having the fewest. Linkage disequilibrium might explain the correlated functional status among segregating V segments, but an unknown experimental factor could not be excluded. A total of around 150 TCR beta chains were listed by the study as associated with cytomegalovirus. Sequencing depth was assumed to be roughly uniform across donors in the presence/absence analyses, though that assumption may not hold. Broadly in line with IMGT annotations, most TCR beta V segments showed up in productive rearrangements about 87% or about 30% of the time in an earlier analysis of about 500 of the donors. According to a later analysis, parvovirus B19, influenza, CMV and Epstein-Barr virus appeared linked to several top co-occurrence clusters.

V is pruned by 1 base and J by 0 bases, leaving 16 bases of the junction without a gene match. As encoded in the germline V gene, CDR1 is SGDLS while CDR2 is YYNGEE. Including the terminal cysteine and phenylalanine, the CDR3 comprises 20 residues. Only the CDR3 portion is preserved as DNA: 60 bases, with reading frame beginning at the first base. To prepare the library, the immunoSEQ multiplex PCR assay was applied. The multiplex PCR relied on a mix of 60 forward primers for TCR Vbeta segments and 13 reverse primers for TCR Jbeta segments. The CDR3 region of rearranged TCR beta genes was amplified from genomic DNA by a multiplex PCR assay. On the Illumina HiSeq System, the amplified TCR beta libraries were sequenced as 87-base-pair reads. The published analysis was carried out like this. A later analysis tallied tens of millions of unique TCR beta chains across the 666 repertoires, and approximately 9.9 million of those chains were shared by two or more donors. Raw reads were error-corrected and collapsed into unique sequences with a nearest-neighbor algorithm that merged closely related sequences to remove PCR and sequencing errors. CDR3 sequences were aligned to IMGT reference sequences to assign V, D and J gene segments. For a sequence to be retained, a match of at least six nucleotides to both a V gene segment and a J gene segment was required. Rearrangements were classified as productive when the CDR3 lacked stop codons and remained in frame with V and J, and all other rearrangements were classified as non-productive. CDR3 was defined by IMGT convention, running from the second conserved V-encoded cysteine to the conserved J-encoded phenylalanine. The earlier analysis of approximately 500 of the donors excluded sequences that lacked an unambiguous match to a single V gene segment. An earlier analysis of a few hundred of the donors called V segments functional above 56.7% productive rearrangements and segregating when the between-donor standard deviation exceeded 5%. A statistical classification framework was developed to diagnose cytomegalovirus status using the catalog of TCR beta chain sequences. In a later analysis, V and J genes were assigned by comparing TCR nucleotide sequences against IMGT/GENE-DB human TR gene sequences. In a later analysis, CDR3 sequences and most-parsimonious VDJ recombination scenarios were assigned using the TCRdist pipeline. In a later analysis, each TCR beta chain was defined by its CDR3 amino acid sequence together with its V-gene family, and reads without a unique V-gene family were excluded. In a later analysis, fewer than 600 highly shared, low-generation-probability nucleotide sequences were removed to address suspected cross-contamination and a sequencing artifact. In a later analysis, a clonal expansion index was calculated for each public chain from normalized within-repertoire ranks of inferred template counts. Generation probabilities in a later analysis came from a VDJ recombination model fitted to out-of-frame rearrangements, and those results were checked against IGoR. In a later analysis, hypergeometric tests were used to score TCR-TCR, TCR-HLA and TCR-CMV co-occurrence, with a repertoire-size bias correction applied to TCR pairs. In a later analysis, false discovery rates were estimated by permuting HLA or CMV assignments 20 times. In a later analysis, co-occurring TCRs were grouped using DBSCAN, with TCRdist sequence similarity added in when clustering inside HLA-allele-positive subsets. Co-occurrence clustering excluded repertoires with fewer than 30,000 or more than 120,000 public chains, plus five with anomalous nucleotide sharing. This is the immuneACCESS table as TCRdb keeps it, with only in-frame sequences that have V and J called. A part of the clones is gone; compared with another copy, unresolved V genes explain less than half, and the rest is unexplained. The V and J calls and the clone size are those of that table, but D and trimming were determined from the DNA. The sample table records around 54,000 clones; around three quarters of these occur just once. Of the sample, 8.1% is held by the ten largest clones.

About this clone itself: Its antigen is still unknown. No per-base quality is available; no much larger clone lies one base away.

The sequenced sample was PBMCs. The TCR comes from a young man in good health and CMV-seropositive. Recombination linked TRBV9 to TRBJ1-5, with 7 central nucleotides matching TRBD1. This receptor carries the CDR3 CASSVSPTLGGADSNQPQHF. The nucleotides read TGTGCCAGCAGCGTAAGCCCGACGTTAGGGGGCGCGGATAGCAATCAGCCCCAGCATTTT.